This TCR beta chain emerged from a study of human T cells and chemical hapten exposure. The junction had 0 bases not matched to a gene; V was cut back by 3 bases and J by 2 bases. This CDR3 has 14 residues. Germline assignment: CDR1 SGHDT and CDR2 YYEEEE. This clonotype has just a few counts. The time point: patch test 2, 6 weeks after DPC sensitization. Sample treatment: therapeutic diphenylcyclopropenone sensitization with weekly scalp DPC. TCRdb passed the RACE reads through MiXCR, listing each CDR3 protein once. The table has just over 350,000 distinct CDR3 sequences, 6% to 7% seen once. Material: whole blood, obtained in connection with sensitization to the hapten diphenylcyclopropenone (DPC). The V call is TRBV5-6, the J call TRBJ1-2; 11 bases are a match to TRBD1. The clonotype was recovered from a woman under 30 with alopecia areata. Some clones in this sample may be carry-over from other donors' samples. The chain's CDR3 is CASSWDRGNYGYTF. In DNA, the CDR3 is TGTGCCAGCAGCTGGGACAGGGGGAACTATGGCTACACCTTC.